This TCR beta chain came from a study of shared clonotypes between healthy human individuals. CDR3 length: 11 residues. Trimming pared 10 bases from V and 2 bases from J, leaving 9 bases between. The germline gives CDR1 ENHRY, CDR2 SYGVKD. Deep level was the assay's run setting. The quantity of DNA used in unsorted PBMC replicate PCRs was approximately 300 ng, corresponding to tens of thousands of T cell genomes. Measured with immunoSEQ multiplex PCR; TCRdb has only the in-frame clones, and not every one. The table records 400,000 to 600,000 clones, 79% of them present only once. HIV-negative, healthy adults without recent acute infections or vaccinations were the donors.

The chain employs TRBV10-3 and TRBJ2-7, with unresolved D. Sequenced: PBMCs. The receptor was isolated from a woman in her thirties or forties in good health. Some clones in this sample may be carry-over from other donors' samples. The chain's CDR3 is CATAGPYEQYF. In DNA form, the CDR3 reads TGTGCCACCGCTGGGCCCTACGAGCAGTACTTC.